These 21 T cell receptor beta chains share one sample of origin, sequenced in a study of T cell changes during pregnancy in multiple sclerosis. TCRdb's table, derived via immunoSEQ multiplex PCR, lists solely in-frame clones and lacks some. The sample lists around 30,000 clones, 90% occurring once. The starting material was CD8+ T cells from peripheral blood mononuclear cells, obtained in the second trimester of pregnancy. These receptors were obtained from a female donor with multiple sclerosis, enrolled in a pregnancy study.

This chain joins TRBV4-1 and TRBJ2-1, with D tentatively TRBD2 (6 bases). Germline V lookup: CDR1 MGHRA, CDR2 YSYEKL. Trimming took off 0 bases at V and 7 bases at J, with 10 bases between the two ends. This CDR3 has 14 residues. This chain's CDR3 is CASSQEREWNEQFF. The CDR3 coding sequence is TGCGCCAGCAGCCAAGAACGGGAGTGGAATGAGCAGTTCTTC.

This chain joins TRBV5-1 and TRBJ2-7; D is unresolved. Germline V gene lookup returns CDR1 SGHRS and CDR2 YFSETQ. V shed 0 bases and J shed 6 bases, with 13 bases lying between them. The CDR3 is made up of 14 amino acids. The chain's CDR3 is CASSLGSTTGEQYF. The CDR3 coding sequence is TGCGCCAGCAGCTTGGGGTCTACTACTGGCGAGCAGTACTTC.

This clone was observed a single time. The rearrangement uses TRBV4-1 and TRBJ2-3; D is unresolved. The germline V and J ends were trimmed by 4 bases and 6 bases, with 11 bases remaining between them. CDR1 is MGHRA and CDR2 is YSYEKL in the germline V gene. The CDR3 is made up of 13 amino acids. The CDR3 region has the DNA TGCGCCAGCAGCCTCCGCTCGGAGGATACGCAGTATTTT. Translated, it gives CASSLRSEDTQYF.

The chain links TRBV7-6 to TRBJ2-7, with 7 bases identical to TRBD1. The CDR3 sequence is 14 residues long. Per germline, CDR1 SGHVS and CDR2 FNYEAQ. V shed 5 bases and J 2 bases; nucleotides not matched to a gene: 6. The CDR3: CASSNRDRPYEQYF. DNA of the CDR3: TGTGCCAGCAGCAACCGGGACAGACCCTACGAGCAGTACTTC.

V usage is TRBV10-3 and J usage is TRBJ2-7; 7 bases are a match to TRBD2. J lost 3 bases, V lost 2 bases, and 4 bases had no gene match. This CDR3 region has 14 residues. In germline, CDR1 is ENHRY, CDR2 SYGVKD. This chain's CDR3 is CAISEGASGYEQYF. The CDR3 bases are TGTGCCATCAGTGAGGGGGCTAGCGGCTACGAGCAGTACTTC.

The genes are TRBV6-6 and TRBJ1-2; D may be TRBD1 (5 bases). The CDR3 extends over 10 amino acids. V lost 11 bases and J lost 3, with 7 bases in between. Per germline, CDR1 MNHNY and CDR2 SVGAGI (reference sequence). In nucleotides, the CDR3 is TGTGCCTCGGGGGACTATGGCTACACCTTC. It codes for CASGDYGYTF.

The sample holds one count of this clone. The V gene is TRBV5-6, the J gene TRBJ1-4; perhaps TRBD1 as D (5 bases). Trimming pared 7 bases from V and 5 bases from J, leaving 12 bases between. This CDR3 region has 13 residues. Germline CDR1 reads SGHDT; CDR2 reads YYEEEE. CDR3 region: CASSDSLNEKLFF. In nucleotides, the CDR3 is TGTGCCAGCTCTGACAGCCTCAATGAAAAACTGTTTTTT. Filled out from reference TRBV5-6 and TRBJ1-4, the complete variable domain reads DAGVTQSPTHLIKTRGQQVTLRCSPKSGHDTVSWYQQALGQGPQFIFQYYEEEERQRGNFPDRFSGHQFPNYSSELNVNALLLGDSALYLCASSDSLNEKLFFGSGTQLSVL.

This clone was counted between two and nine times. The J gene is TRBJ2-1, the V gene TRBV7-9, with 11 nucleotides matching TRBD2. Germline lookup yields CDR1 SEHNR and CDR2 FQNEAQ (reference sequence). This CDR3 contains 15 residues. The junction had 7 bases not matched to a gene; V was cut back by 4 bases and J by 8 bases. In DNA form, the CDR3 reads TGTGCCAGCAGCTCACTAGCGGGAGCGGTCGATGAGCAGTTCTTC. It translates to CASSSLAGAVDEQFF.

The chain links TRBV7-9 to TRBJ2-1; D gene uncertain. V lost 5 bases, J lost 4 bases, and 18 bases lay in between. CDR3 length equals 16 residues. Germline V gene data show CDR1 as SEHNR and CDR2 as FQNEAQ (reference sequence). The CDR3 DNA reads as TGTGCCAGCAGCCCAATCCGGAGTACGGCGTACAATGAGCAGTTCTTC. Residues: CASSPIRSTAYNEQFF.

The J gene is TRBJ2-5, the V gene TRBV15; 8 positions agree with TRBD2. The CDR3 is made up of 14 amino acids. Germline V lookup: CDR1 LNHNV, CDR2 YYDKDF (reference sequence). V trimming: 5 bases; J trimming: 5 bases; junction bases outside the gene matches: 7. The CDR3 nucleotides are TGTGCCACCAGCCCCAAGCGGGAGAAGGAGACCCAGTACTTC. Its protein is CATSPKREKETQYF.

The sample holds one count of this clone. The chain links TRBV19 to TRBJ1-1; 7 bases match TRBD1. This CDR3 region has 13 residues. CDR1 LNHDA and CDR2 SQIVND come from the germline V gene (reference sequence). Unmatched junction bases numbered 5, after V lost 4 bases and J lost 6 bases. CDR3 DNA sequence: TGTGCCAGTAGTAACCGGGACAGATCTGAAGCTTTCTTT. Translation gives CASSNRDRSEAFF. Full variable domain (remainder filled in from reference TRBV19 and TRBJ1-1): DGGITQSPKYLFRKEGQNVTLSCEQNLNHDAMYWYRQDPGQGLRLIYYSQIVNDFQKGDIAEGYSVSREKKESFPLTVTSAQKNPTAFYLCASSNRDRSEAFFGQGTRLTVV.

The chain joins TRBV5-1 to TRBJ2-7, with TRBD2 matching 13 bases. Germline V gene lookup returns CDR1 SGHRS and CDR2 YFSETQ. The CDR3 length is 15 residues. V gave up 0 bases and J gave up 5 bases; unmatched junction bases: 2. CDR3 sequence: CASSLGTSGSHEQYF. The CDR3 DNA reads TGCGCCAGCAGCTTGGGGACTAGCGGGAGCCACGAGCAGTACTTC.

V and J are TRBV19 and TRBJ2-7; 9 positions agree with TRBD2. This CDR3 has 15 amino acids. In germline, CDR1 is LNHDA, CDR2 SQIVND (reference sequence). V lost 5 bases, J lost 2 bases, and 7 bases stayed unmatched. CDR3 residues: CASSSAAGGAYEQYF. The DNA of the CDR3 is TGTGCCAGTAGTTCCGCGGCGGGAGGGGCCTACGAGCAGTACTTC.

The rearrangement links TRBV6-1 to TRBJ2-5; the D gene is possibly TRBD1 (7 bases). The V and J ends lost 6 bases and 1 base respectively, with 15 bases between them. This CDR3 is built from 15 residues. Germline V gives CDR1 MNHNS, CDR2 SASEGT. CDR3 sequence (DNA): TGTGCCAGCAGGGAGGGACAGCTATTCCAAGAGACCCAGTACTTC. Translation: CASREGQLFQETQYF.

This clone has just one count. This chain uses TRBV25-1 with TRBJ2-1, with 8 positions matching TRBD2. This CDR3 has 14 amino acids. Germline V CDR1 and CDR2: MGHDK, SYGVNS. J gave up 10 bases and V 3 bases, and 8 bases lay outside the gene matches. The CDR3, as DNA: TGTGCCAGCAGTGAGGTAGCGGGACTCCGGGAGCAGTTCTTC. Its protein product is CASSEVAGLREQFF. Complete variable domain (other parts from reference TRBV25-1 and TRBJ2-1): EADIYQTPRYLVIGTGKKITLECSQTMGHDKMYWYQQDPGMELHLIHYSYGVNSTEKGDLSSESTVSRIRTEHFPLTLESARPSHTSQYLCASSEVAGLREQFFGPGTRLTVL.

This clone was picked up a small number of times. The CDR3 DNA reads as TGTGCCAGCAGCCTCCGGACAGGGGCTGAAGCTTTCTTT. Amino acid sequence: CASSLRTGAEAFF. The gene calls are TRBV5-4 and TRBJ1-1, with 9 bases fitting TRBD1. V lost 4 bases and J lost 6; bases outside the gene matches: 4. The length of the CDR3 is 13 residues. Germline lookup yields CDR1 SGHNT and CDR2 YYREEE (reference sequence).

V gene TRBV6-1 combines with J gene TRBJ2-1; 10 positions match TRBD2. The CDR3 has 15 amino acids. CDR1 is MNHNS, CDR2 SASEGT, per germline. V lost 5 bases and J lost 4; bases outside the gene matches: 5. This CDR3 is CASSSGTSVYNEQFF. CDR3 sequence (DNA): TGTGCCAGCAGTTCCGGGACTAGCGTTTACAATGAGCAGTTCTTC.

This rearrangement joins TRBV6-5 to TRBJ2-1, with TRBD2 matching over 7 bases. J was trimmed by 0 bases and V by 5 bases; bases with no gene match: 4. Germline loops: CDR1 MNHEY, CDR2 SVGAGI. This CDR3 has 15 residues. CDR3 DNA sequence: TGTGCCAGCAGTCTACTAGCGAGCTCCTACAATGAGCAGTTCTTC. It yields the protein CASSLLASSYNEQFF.

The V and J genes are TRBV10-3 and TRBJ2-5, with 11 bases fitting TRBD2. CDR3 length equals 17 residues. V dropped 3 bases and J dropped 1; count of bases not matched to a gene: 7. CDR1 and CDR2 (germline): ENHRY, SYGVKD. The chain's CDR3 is CAISDGIAGGIQETQYF. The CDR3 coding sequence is TGTGCCATCAGTGACGGAATAGCGGGAGGGATCCAAGAGACCCAGTACTTC.

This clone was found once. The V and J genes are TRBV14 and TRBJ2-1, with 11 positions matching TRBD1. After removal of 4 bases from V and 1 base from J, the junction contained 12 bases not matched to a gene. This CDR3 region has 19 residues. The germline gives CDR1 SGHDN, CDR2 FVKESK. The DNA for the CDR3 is TGTGCCAGCAGCCTCATCGGACAGGGGGCGGATTGGTCCTACAATGAGCAGTTCTTC. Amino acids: CASSLIGQGADWSYNEQFF.

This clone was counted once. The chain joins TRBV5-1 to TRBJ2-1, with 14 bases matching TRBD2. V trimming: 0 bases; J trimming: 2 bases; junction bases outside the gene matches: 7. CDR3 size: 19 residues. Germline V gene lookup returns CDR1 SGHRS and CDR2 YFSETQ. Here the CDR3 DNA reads TGCGCCAGCAGCTTGGACCGCAGGACTAGCGGGAGGACCTACAATGAGCAGTTCTTC. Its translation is CASSLDRRTSGRTYNEQFF.